One sample yielded the 27 T cell receptor beta chains listed below, sequenced in a study of post-analysis software for immune sequencing data (dated by TCRdb to the mid-2010s). Study-wide conclusions, independent of this receptor: Roughly 5 TRBV segments, including TRBV5-6, TRBV5-1 and TRBV20-1, were significantly more frequent in patients than controls.

Which antigens these TCRs recognize remains unknown. Library construction relied on PCR. The reads were generated on an Illumina HiSeq 2500. Unique molecular identifiers were incorporated into TCR beta cDNA libraries to reduce PCR and sequencing biases. TCRdb trimmed the raw reads at Q25, called clones with MiXCR and kept productive beta chains. Under each unique CDR3 protein, matching rows form one entry showing the most common genes and DNA. The sample profile shows 380,000 or so distinct CDR3 sequences; 30% to 45% of them were found once. The ten most abundant clones make up roughly 12% of the sample. What was sequenced was blood. The receptors here all came from a girl aged 10 to 17 with multiple sclerosis.

A remark on this clonotype: A single base separates this from a much larger clone, so it may be a read error. This chain uses TRBV20-1 with TRBJ2-7; D possibly uses TRBD1 or TRBD2 (5 bases each). Germline CDR1 and CDR2: DFQATT and SNEGSKA (reference sequence). This CDR3 is built from 14 residues. CDR3 nucleotides: TGCAGTGCTAGAGTGGCCGGGGCCTCCTACAAGCAGTACTTC. It codes for CSARVAGASYKQYF.

A few counts support this clonotype. V usage is TRBV11-2 and J usage is TRBJ2-1; D tentatively fits TRBD1 or TRBD2 (5 bases each). The V gene's germline CDR1 is SGHAT and CDR2 FQNNGV. Trimming removed 3 bases from V and 3 bases from J, with 15 bases in between. This CDR3 is 16 amino acids long. As DNA, the CDR3 is TGTGCCAGCAGCTTGCCCAATGTGGGGGTCTACAATGAGCAGTTCTTC. Translated, it gives CASSLPNVGVYNEQFF.

This CDR3 reads CASSEYKEWGDTEAFF. CDR3 in DNA: TGTGCCAGCAGTGAATATAAAGAATGGGGGGACACTGAAGCTTTCTTT. This chain uses TRBV25-1 with TRBJ1-1; D might be TRBD1 (5 bases). Germline assignment: CDR1 MGHDK and CDR2 SYGVNS. The germline V and J ends were trimmed by 0 bases and 3 bases, with 14 bases remaining between them. CDR3 size: 16 residues. Full variable domain (outside the CDR3, taken from reference TRBV25-1 and TRBJ1-1): EADIYQTPRYLVIGTGKKITLECSQTMGHDKMYWYQQDPGMELHLIHYSYGVNSTEKGDLSSESTVSRIRTEHFPLTLESARPSHTSQYLCASSEYKEWGDTEAFFGQGTRLTVV.

In its sample, this clonotype was seen a few times. This chain uses TRBV25-1 with TRBJ1-5; TRBD1 matches 7 bases. Germline values: CDR1 MGHDK, CDR2 SYGVNS. This CDR3 comprises 14 residues. The ends lost 3 bases at V and 5 bases at J; junction bases unmatched: 4. This chain's CDR3 is CASSETGRHQPQHF. DNA for the CDR3: TGTGCCAGCAGTGAGACAGGGAGGCATCAGCCCCAGCATTTT.

This clonotype has only a few counts. One end of the junction varies from germline; a read error may be responsible. The rearrangement uses TRBV29-1 and TRBJ2-6, with a tentative D call TRBD1 (5 bases). Looked up from germline, CDR1 is SQVTM and CDR2 is ANQGSEA. The CDR3 contains 16 residues. The CDR3 DNA follows: TGCAGCGTTGAAGATGTGACACCCTCTGGGGCCAACGTCCGGACTTTC. Encoded protein: CSVEDVTPSGANVRTF.

The J gene is TRBJ2-3, the V gene TRBV7-2, with D uncertain. V lost 3 bases, J lost 6 bases, and 13 bases lay in between. The CDR3 is 14 residues long. Germline CDR1 is SGHTA and CDR2 is FQGNSA. The DNA of the CDR3 is TGTGCCAGCAGCTTCCCTCTTAGAGGCGATACGCAGTATTTT. Translation gives CASSFPLRGDTQYF.

This clonotype has just one count. This sequence joins TRBV6-2 or TRBV6-3 and TRBJ2-5, with 8 bases aligning to TRBD1. The CDR3 is 15 residues long. J gave up 9 bases and V 2 bases, and 11 bases lay outside the gene matches. CDR1 and CDR2 (germline): MNHEY, SVGEGT. CDR3 loop: CASSYGGYRGEAQYF. The CDR3 DNA is TGTGCCAGCAGTTACGGAGGATACAGGGGGGAGGCCCAGTACTTC.

The chain couples TRBV29-1 to TRBJ2-1, with D possibly being TRBD2 (7 bases). Trimming removed 6 bases from V and 2 bases from J, with 14 bases in between. The germline V gene has CDR1 SQVTM and CDR2 ANQGSEA. The CDR3 consists of 14 residues. This CDR3 reads CSVMEGGPYNEQFF. The CDR3 DNA reads as TGCAGCGTAATGGAGGGGGGGCCCTACAATGAGCAGTTCTTC.

The rearrangement uses TRBV6-6 and TRBJ2-3; 9 bases map to TRBD2. The V and J ends lost 2 bases and 6 bases, in that order; junction bases with no gene match: 6. This CDR3 is 15 amino acids long. Germline loops: CDR1 MNHNY, CDR2 SVGAGI (reference sequence). CDR3 in amino acids: CASSYMPSGEDTQYF. The CDR3 nucleotides are TGTGCCAGCAGTTACATGCCTAGCGGGGAGGATACGCAGTATTTT.

The chain couples TRBV3-1 to TRBJ2-6, with a possible D match to TRBD1 (6 bases). Germline V gene lookup returns CDR1 LGHDT and CDR2 YNNKEL (reference sequence). This CDR3 comprises 20 residues. V was clipped by 2 bases and J by 0 bases, with 20 bases between them. Written as DNA, the CDR3 is TGTGCCAGCAGCCAAAGGCGGGCAGGGGCAAAATTCTCTGGGGCCAACGTCCTGACTTTC. Amino acids: CASSQRRAGAKFSGANVLTF.

The chain has TRBV2 and TRBJ2-5; tentatively, D is TRBD1 (5 bases). Germline values: CDR1 SNHLY, CDR2 FYNNEI. V was shortened by 7 bases and J by 5 bases, with 11 bases between the two germline ends. The CDR3 length is 12 residues. DNA of the CDR3: TGTGCCAGCAAGTGGGGCGGTGAGACCCAGTACTTC. Translation gives CASKWGGETQYF.

This chain links TRBV10-3 with TRBJ2-1, with TRBD2 matching over 8 bases. Germline V gene lookup returns CDR1 ENHRY and CDR2 SYGVKD. V gave up 10 bases and J gave up 2 bases; unmatched junction bases: 7. The CDR3 is made up of 14 amino acids. The DNA of the CDR3 is TGTGCCACCCGGGAGGGGCCGACCTACAATGAGCAGTTCTTC. Translated, it gives CATREGPTYNEQFF.

The J gene is TRBJ2-7, the V gene TRBV7-9; D is perhaps TRBD2 (6 bases). V was pared by 5 bases and J by 3 bases, with 17 bases between. Germline V gene sequence: CDR1 SEHNR, CDR2 FQNEAQ (reference sequence). This CDR3 contains 15 residues. CDR3 sequence (DNA): TGTGCCAGCAGCCCCCCGGGCGGGGCTGTCTACGAGCAGTACTTC. It yields the protein CASSPPGGAVYEQYF. Using reference TRBV7-9 and TRBJ2-7 for the parts outside the CDR3, the full variable domain is DTGVSQNPRHKITKRGQNVTFRCDPISEHNRLYWYRQTLGQGPEFLTYFQNEAQLEKSRLLSDRFSAERPKGSFSTLEIQRTEQGDSAMYLCASSPPGGAVYEQYFGPGTRLTVT.

This clonotype was counted only a few times. This sequence joins TRBV27 and TRBJ1-2; no firm D call. The CDR3 sequence is 15 residues long. Trimming took 5 bases from V and 0 from J, leaving 13 bases between them. Germline CDR1 MNHEY, CDR2 SMNVEV (reference sequence). CDR3 bases: TGTGCCAGCAGTCCCAGAGACGGAACTAACTATGGCTACACCTTC. Amino acids: CASSPRDGTNYGYTF.

This clonotype was seen only a few times. The chain joins TRBV12-3 or TRBV12-4 to TRBJ2-3; D unclear. The ends were cut back, 3 bases at V and 10 bases at J, with 14 bases in the middle. CDR3 size: 13 residues. CDR3 bases: TGTGCCAGCAGTTTCGCTGAGGAGACTGCGCAGTATTTT. Amino acid sequence: CASSFAEETAQYF.

This clonotype was detected only a few times. This chain links TRBV27 with TRBJ2-3; D gene uncertain. The CDR3 extends over 12 amino acids. Germline values: CDR1 MNHEY, CDR2 SMNVEV (reference sequence). Trimming took 5 bases from V and 2 from J, leaving 5 bases between them. CDR3 coding DNA: TGTGCCAGCAGTACCTACACAGATACGCAGTATTTT. It codes for CASSTYTDTQYF.

The V gene is TRBV27, the J gene TRBJ1-5, with a weak D call TRBD1 (6 bases). The CDR3 extends over 17 amino acids. Germline assignment: CDR1 MNHEY and CDR2 SMNVEV (reference sequence). With 6 bases removed from V and 0 bases from J, the gap between germline ends came to 18 bases. In nucleotides, the CDR3 is TGTGCCAGCAGCCGGGGACAAGGTCCCTATAGCAATCAGCCCCAGCATTTT. Amino acid sequence: CASSRGQGPYSNQPQHF.

The J gene is TRBJ1-1, the V gene TRBV27; weak D call: TRBD1 (6 bases). CDR3 length: 16 amino acids. Trimming took off 0 bases at V and 0 bases at J, with 11 bases between the two ends. The V gene's germline CDR1 is MNHEY and CDR2 SMNVEV (reference sequence). CDR3 in amino acids: CASSLSRGRMNTEAFF. The CDR3 DNA reads as TGTGCCAGCAGTTTATCACGGGGGCGGATGAACACTGAAGCTTTCTTT.

The V and J genes are TRBV12-3 or TRBV12-4 and TRBJ1-1, with 7 nucleotides matching TRBD1. The CDR3 has 14 residues. Trimming took 6 bases from V and 1 from J; bases not matched to a gene: 5. DNA of the CDR3: TGTGCCAGCAGGGACAGGTGGGGGAACACTGAAGCTTTCTTT. Its translation: CASRDRWGNTEAFF.

This clonotype came up a few times. V gene TRBV7-2 combines with J gene TRBJ2-3, with unresolved D. Looked up from germline, CDR1 is SGHTA and CDR2 is FQGNSA. Trimming removed 4 bases from V and 1 base from J, with 6 bases in between. The length of the CDR3 is 13 residues. CDR3 amino acids: CASSSEGTDTQYF. CDR3 nucleotide sequence: TGTGCCAGCAGCTCGGAAGGCACAGATACGCAGTATTTT.

Remarks on this clonotype: One end of the junction is discordant with germline, which a read error may explain. The chain recombines TRBV7-7 with TRBJ2-2; 8 nucleotides line up with TRBD1. This CDR3 is 15 amino acids long. Germline-derived CDR1 and CDR2 are SSHAT and FNYEAQ (reference sequence). CDR3: CASSLGTGNTGELFF. In DNA form, the CDR3 reads TGTGCTAGCAGCTTAGGGACAGGGAACACCGGGGAGCTGTTTTTT. Full variable domain (outside the CDR3, taken from reference TRBV7-7 and TRBJ2-2): GAGVSQSPRYKVTKRGQDVTLRCDPISSHATLYWYQQALGQGPEFLTYFNYEAQPDKSGLPSDRFSAERPEGSISTLTIQRTEQRDSAMYRCASSLGTGNTGELFFGEGSRLTVL.

The chain is built from TRBV5-1 and TRBJ1-1, with D hard to call. CDR1 and CDR2 from the germline V gene are SGHRS and YFSETQ. The CDR3 is 15 amino acids. Trimming left V 4 bases short and J 0 bases short, with 13 bases between. This CDR3 is CASSPKRSMNTEAFF. The CDR3 DNA sequence: TGCGCCAGCAGCCCGAAAAGGTCAATGAACACTGAAGCTTTCTTT.

In this sample, this clonotype turned up a few times. The chain employs TRBV6-5 and TRBJ2-7; 8 nucleotides align to TRBD1. Germline V gene lookup returns CDR1 MNHEY and CDR2 SVGAGI. J gave up 2 bases and V 0 bases, and 6 bases lay outside the gene matches. The CDR3 has 16 amino acids. The CDR3 DNA is TGTGCCAGCAGTTACTCGGGGACAGGTGCTCCCTACGAGCAGTACTTC. Translating it yields CASSYSGTGAPYEQYF.

The V gene is TRBV6-5, the J gene TRBJ2-7; possible D gene TRBD2, 5 bases. The CDR3 spans 15 residues. CDR1 is MNHEY and CDR2 is SVGAGI in the germline V gene. V dropped 7 bases and J dropped 4 bases, with 20 bases sitting between them. CDR3 in amino acids: CASTFPGGAGYEQYF. CDR3 DNA sequence: TGTGCCAGCACATTCCCGGGTGGTGCGGGTTACGAGCAGTACTTC.

Notes on this clonotype: One base away lies a much larger clone, so this may be a sequencing read error. The CDR3 is CVSSFQGAVSHEQFF. CDR3 nucleotides: TGTGTCAGCAGCTTTCAGGGGGCGGTCTCCCATGAGCAGTTCTTC. The chain uses TRBV7-8 and TRBJ2-1; 8 bases align to TRBD1. The CDR3 consists of 15 residues. Per the germline V gene, CDR1 is SGHVS and CDR2 is FQNEAQ. The full variable domain, rest sourced from reference TRBV7-8 and TRBJ2-1, is GAGVSQSPRYKVAKRGQDVALRCDPISGHVSLFWYQQALGQGPEFLTYFQNEAQLDKSGLPSDRFFAERPEGSVSTLKIQRTQQEDSAVYLCVSSFQGAVSHEQFFGPGTRLTVL.

This clonotype was seen only once. The chain joins TRBV20-1 to TRBJ2-1; no definite D call. The CDR3 is 12 amino acids. V lost 3 bases and J lost 7, with 10 bases in between. Germline CDR1 DFQATT, CDR2 SNEGSKA (reference sequence). The CDR3 DNA sequence: TGCAGTGCTAGTGTAAGGCGAAATGAGCAGTTCTTC. Translation: CSASVRRNEQFF.

The chain carries TRBV5-1 and TRBJ2-7; D possibly uses TRBD1 or TRBD2 (6 bases each). Germline V lookup: CDR1 SGHRS, CDR2 YFSETQ. The V end was cut by 0 bases, the J end by 0 bases, with 10 bases between. This CDR3 is built from 15 residues. Written as DNA, the CDR3 is TGCGCCAGCAGCTTGGGGGGGGACACCTCCTACGAGCAGTACTTC. It translates to CASSLGGDTSYEQYF.